Described below is a single T cell receptor (beta chain) sequence and its context. The CDR3 has 16 amino acids. V lost 4 bases and J lost 0, with 13 bases in between. Germline V gene sequence: CDR1 KGHSH, CDR2 LQKENI. These data are taken from a study of cytotoxic CD8 clonotypes in ibrutinib-treated CLL. Method: immunoSEQ multiplex PCR; TCRdb's copy keeps in-frame clones and lacks some. The sample lists fewer than 400,000 clones, over 60% occurring once. The sequencing here drew on PBMCs, taken after 36 months of ibrutinib treatment. V and J are TRBV18 and TRBJ1-3; no definite D call. The receptor's source is a human donor with chronic lymphocytic leukemia. Here the CDR3 DNA reads TGTGCCAGCTCACATAACAGTTATTACTCTGGAAACACCATATATTTT. Protein sequence: CASSHNSYYSGNTIYF.